Included here is one T cell receptor beta chain sequence, with context. Repertoires were generated with immunoSEQ multiplex PCR, while TCRdb's copy carries only in-frame clones and drops some. The table records around 22,000 clones, 83% of them present only once. Trimming cost V 0 bases and J 1 base, with 15 bases left between them. This CDR3 comprises 17 residues. Germline assignment: CDR1 LNHNV and CDR2 YYDKDF (reference sequence). These data originate in a study of control samples from healthy donors and cancer patients. The chain combines TRBV15 with TRBJ1-2, with D uncertain. This clonotype was obtained from a man aged 55 to 70 with head and neck cancer. The sample taken for sequencing was PBMCs. CDR3 amino acids: CATSRDSSKGINYGYTF. The CDR3 DNA reads as TGTGCCACCAGCAGAGATTCATCGAAGGGAATTAACTATGGCTACACCTTC.